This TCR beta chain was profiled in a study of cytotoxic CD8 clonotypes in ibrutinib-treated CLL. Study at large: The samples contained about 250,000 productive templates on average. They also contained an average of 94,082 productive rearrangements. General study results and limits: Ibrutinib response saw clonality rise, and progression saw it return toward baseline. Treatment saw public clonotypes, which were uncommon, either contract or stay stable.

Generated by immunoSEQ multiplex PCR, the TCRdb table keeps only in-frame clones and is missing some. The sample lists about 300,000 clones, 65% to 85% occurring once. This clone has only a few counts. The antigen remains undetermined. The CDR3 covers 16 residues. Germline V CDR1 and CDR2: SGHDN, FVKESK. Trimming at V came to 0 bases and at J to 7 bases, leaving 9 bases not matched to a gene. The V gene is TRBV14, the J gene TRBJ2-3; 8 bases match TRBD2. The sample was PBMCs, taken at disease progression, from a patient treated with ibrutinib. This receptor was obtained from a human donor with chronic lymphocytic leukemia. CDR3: CASSQDRSGGPYTQYF. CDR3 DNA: TGTGCCAGCAGCCAAGATAGGTCGGGGGGGCCATATACGCAGTATTTT.